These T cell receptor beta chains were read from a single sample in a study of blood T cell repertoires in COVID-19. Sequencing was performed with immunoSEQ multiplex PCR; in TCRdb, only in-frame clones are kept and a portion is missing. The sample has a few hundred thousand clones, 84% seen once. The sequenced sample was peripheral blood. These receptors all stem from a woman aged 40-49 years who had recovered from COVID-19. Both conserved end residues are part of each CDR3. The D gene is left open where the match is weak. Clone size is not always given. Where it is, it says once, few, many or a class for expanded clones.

CASSRLGQGGYNSPLHF	TGTGCCAGCAGCCGTCTTGGTCAGGGCGGATATAATTCACCCCTCCACTTT	.	TRBV5-4	TRBJ1-6	.
CASSPTGIDQPQHF	TGTGCCAGTAGCCCGACGGGGATCGATCAGCCCCAGCATTTT	.	TRBV19	TRBJ1-5	.
CASQGGTYEQYF	TGTGCCAGTCAGGGTGGAACCTACGAGCAGTACTTC	.	TRBV19	TRBJ2-7	.
CASSQRLEGLGYGYTF	TGTGCCAGCTCACAACGCTTGGAGGGCTTGGGCTATGGCTACACCTTC	.	TRBV18	TRBJ1-2	.
CASSPRRPGETEAFF	TGTGCCAGCTCACCACGGCGTCCGGGAGAGACTGAAGCTTTCTTT	few	TRBV18	TRBJ1-1	.
CASSLDRQRGYTF	TGTGCCAGCAGCCTGGACAGGCAGCGGGGCTACACCTTC	few	TRBV11-2	TRBJ1-2	TRBD1
CASSLGPWAYEQYF	TGTGCCAGCAGTTTAGGGCCCTGGGCCTACGAGCAGTACTTC	.	TRBV27	TRBJ2-7	.
CATSTAFREAEAFF	TGTGCCACCAGCACAGCCTTCAGGGAAGCTGAAGCTTTCTTT	.	TRBV15	TRBJ1-1	.
CASSYSLEYEQYF	TGTGCCAGCAGTTACTCTCTGGAGTACGAGCAGTACTTC	once	TRBV6-5	TRBJ2-7	.
CASSLVRDRGRVTEAFF	TGTGCCAGCAGCTTAGTTCGGGACAGGGGGCGAGTCACTGAAGCTTTCTTT	.	TRBV11-2	TRBJ1-1	TRBD1
CASSEGTGSGYTF	TGTGCCAGCAGTGAGGGGACAGGGAGTGGCTACACCTTC	.	TRBV25-1	TRBJ1-2	TRBD1
CASSSRQGSYEQYF	TGTGCCAGCAGTTCGCGACAGGGGAGCTACGAGCAGTACTTC	.	TRBV6-6	TRBJ2-7	TRBD1
CASSQRSGPGDNQPQHF	TGTGCCAGCAGCCAAAGATCGGGACCGGGGGACAATCAGCCCCAGCATTTT	.	TRBV3-1/TRBV3-2	TRBJ1-5	.
CASSSPPGAGVNNGYTF	TGTGCCAGCAGCTCACCCCCTGGGGCAGGGGTTAATAATGGCTACACCTTC	.	TRBV28	TRBJ1-2	.
CASSKAPGDSPLHF	TGCGCCAGCAGCAAGGCCCCGGGGGATTCACCCCTCCACTTT	.	TRBV5-1	TRBJ1-6	.
CASSPNQLTGELFF	TGTGCCAGCTCACCAAACCAACTCACCGGGGAGCTGTTTTTT	.	TRBV18	TRBJ2-2	.
CASSGRLGSGELFF	TGTGCCAGCAGCGGAAGACTAGGATCCGGGGAGCTGTTTTTT	.	TRBV3-1/TRBV3-2	TRBJ2-2	.
CASSYPDRNQETQYF	TGTGCCAGCAGTTACCCGGACAGGAACCAAGAGACCCAGTACTTC	.	TRBV6-5	TRBJ2-5	TRBD1
CASSQEFNEQYF	TGTGCCAGCAGCCAAGAATTTAACGAGCAGTACTTC	.	TRBV14	TRBJ2-7	.
CASSPDRNYYGYTF	TGTGCCAGCAGTCCAGACAGGAATTACTATGGCTACACCTTC	.	TRBV2	TRBJ1-2	.
CASSRRGTARDTIYF	TGTGCCAGCAGCCGAAGGGGGACCGCGCGGGACACCATATATTTT	.	TRBV14	TRBJ1-3	.
CASSNRANQPQHF	TGTGCCAGCAGCAACAGGGCTAATCAGCCCCAGCATTTT	.	TRBV6-4	TRBJ1-5	.
CASSLETANTGELFF	TGCGCCAGCAGCTTGGAGACAGCGAACACCGGGGAGCTGTTTTTT	.	TRBV5-1	TRBJ2-2	.
CASTLGPEAFF	TGTGCCAGCACGTTGGGGCCCGAAGCTTTCTTT	.	TRBV12-3/TRBV12-4	TRBJ1-1	.
CAWSVLGGDYEQFF	TGTGCCTGGAGTGTACTCGGGGGGGATTATGAGCAGTTCTTC	.	TRBV30	TRBJ2-1	TRBD2
CASSLGDSSYEQYF	TGTGCCAGCAGCTTGGGGGACAGCTCCTACGAGCAGTACTTC	once	TRBV5-6	TRBJ2-7	TRBD1
CASSLIGGGQPQHF	TGTGCCAGCAGCTTAATAGGGGGCGGTCAGCCCCAGCATTTT	.	TRBV11-2	TRBJ1-5	TRBD1
CASSLGHSPPQDTQYF	TGTGCCAGCAGCTTAGGACACTCCCCTCCGCAAGATACGCAGTATTTT	once	TRBV11-3	TRBJ2-3	.
CASSKDDYPAYEQYF	TGCGCCAGCAGCAAGGACGACTACCCGGCTTACGAGCAGTACTTC	once	TRBV5-1	TRBJ2-7	.
CASRAPGQQNEKLFF	TGTGCCAGCAGGGCCCCGGGACAGCAGAATGAAAAACTGTTTTTT	.	TRBV6-5	TRBJ1-4	TRBD1
CASSTDRIHGYTF	TGTGCCAGCAGCACCGACAGGATTCATGGCTACACCTTC	.	TRBV2	TRBJ1-2	.
CASSFLAGGSTDTQYF	TGTGCCAGCAGCTTTCTAGCGGGGGGAAGCACAGATACGCAGTATTTT	.	TRBV5-5	TRBJ2-3	TRBD2
CAWSFAAGDSYEQYF	TGTGCCTGGAGCTTTGCAGCGGGGGACTCCTACGAGCAGTACTTC	.	TRBV30	TRBJ2-7	TRBD2
CASSLGQEAIYEQFF	TGTGCCAGCAGCTTGGGACAGGAGGCGATCTATGAGCAGTTCTTC	.	TRBV5-4	TRBJ2-1	.
CSVEVEGPYEQYF	TGCAGCGTTGAAGTCGAGGGTCCCTACGAGCAGTACTTC	few	TRBV29-1	TRBJ2-7	.
CASSLDTRTSGGNEQFF	TGTGCCAGCAGCTTGGACACTAGGACTAGCGGGGGCAATGAGCAGTTCTTC	.	TRBV5-4	TRBJ2-1	TRBD2
CASSPFGARGKSDTQYF	TGTGCCAGCAGCCCCTTCGGCGCGCGGGGGAAATCAGATACGCAGTATTTT	.	TRBV11-2	TRBJ2-3	TRBD2